The source of this T cell receptor (beta chain) is a study of T cells in localized non-small cell lung cancer. Sequenced by immunoSEQ multiplex PCR; TCRdb stores in-frame clones only, minus some. The sample includes 20,000 to 25,000 clones, around 85% of them seen just once. This clone has only one observation. Trimming stripped 0 bases from V and 2 bases from J, with 9 bases between. CDR1 and CDR2 from the germline V gene are SQVTM and ANQGSEA. This CDR3 has 14 residues. The genes are TRBV29-1 and TRBJ2-3; D unclear. The receptor was derived from a man aged 40 to 75 with stage II squamous cell lung carcinoma. Material: PBMCs, obtained before any cancer treatment. CDR3 nucleotide sequence: TGCAGCGTTGAAGAAGGGTGGGTCACAGATACGCAGTATTTT. This encodes CSVEEGWVTDTQYF.